This T cell receptor (beta chain) was captured by sequencing in a study of T cell responses to AZD1222 COVID-19 vaccine. Overall study findings and caveats: Baseline serostatus was positive in only a handful of AZD1222 recipients.

In germline, CDR1 is DFQATT, CDR2 SNEGSKA (reference sequence). The V and J ends lost 0 bases and 3 bases respectively, with 0 bases between them. The CDR3 has 11 residues. The sample holds one count of this clone. Its antigen is undetermined. TCRdb's copy holds only in-frame clones and misses some; the assay was immunoSEQ multiplex PCR. Counted here are some 150,000 clones, over 85% occurring once; the ten biggest clones make up about 3.9%. This chain joins TRBV20-1 and TRBJ2-1; D remains ambiguous. The TCR comes from an adult in good health. This specimen consisted of peripheral blood, obtained on day 0 of AZD1222 vaccination. CDR3 in amino acids: CSARDYNEQFF. The DNA of the CDR3 is TGCAGTGCTAGAGACTACAATGAGCAGTTCTTC.